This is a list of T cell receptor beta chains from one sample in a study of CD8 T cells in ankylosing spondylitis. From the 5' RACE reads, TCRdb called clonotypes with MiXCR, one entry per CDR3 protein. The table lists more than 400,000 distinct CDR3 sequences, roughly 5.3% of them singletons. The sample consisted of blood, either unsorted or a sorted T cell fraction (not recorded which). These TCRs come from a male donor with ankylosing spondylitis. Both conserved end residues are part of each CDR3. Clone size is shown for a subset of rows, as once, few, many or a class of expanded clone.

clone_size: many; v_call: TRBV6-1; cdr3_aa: CASSEFLDREETQYF
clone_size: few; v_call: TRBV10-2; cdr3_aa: CASTPTSGYNEQFF
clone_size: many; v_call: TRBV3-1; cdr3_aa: CASSRRDRPRDEQYF
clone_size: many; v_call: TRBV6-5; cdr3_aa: CASSTGWETQYF
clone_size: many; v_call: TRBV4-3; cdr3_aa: CASSQEATSGSYEQYF
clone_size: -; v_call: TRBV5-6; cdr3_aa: CASGPGPTCEQYF
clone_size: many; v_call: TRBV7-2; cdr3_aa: CASTQGGRVGNGYTF
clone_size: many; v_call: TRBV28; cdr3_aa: CATNLMRELFF
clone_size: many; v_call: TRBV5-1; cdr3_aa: CASSLDGGSRYLYGYTF
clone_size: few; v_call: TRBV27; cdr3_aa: CASGETGQLNTGELFF
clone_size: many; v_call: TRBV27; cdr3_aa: CASSFSAGGPYNEQFF
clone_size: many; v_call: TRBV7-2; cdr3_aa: CASRGPEYEQYF
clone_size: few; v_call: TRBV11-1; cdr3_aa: CASSPPGTSGSGANVLTF
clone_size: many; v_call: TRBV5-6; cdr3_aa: CASSSSAGGERYGYTF
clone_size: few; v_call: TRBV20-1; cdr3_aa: CSARSPAMNTEAFF
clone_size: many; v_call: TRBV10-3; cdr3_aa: CAINKRGLAGSNEQFF
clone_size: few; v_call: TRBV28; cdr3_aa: CASSLWGQGYEQYF
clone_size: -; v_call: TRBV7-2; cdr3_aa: CASSGGGAGANVLTF
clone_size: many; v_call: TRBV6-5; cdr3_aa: CASSYSRTSGTISNEQFF
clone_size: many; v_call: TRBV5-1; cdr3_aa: CASSLMRAPGTGELFF
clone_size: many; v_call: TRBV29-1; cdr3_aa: CSVAGGTQYF
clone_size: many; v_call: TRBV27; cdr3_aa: CASSFGGTGANVLTF
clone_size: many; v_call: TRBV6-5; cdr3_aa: CASSYAEGNYGYTF
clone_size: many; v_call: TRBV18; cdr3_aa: CASSYDRVKTQYF
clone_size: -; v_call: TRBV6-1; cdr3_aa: CAGVEGDEQFF
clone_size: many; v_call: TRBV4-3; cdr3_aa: CASSPLINTEAFF
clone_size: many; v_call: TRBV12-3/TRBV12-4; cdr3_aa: CASSLWFAGGTRSGYTF
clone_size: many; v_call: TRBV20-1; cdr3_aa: CSAPNRRGSSGSGGYEQYF
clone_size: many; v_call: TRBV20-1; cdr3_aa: CSARDVRTNYEQYF
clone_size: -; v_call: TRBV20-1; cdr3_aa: CSAGQGPGANVLTF
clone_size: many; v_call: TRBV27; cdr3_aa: CASSFQPRTGGDDEQYF
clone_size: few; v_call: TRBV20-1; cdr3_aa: CSAPGGRGIYNEQFF
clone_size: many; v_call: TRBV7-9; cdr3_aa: CASSDLTTGELFF
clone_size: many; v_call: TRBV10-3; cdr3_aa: CAISESMGAKGDTIYF
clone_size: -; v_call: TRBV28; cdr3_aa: CASSAPLFQPQHF
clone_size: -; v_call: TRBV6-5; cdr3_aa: CASSYSTGVGELFF
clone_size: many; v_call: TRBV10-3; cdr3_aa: CAISQRQENSPLHF
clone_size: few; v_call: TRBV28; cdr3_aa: CASSFRGAWGGYTF
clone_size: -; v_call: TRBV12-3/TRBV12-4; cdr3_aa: CASDSGANVLTF
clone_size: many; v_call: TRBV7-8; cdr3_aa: CASSLESRLAGPEQYF
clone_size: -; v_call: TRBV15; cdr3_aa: CATSRDRTGITGTEAFF
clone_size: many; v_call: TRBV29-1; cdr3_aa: CSVLERGDQPQHF
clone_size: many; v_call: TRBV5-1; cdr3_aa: CASSLEAGNYGYTF
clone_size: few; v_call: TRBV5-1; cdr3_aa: CASSLPVQETQYF
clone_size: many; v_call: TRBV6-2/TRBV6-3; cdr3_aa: CASSYGLGTGELFF
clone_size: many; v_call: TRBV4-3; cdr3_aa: CASSQDTGQGSGYTF
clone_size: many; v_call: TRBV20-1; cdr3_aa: CSAPTGRYPSGLYF
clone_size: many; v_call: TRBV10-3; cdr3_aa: CAISELTGAYYNEQFF